This T cell receptor (beta chain) was recovered during a study of T cells in Graves' hyperthyroidism and ophthalmopathy (dated by TCRdb to between 2018 and 2020). Background on the whole study: Peripheral blood was sampled at the time of initial diagnosis, prior to any treatment. To identify distinguishing TCR V-J signatures, a discovery cohort of 90 to 100 patients was used, comprising 40 to 45 with Graves' ophthalmopathy and around 60 with stable Graves' hyperthyroidism. Prospective prediction of ophthalmopathy was tested in an independent validation cohort of under 20 hyperthyroidism patients and around 16 patients who later progressed to ophthalmopathy. The 100 discovery patients were randomly divided into training and test sets at a 7:3 ratio. Thyroid tissue and blood T-cell repertoires from six Graves' hyperthyroidism patients were also compared in the study. Following sampling, methimazole starting at 30 mg daily was given to hyperthyroidism patients, and high-dose intravenous methylprednisolone was given to ophthalmopathy patients. According to the paper, TCR Vbeta CDR3 sequencing was carried out on over 130 peripheral blood samples, which came from approximately 41 ophthalmopathy, roughly 75 hyperthyroidism and around 17 progressor patients.

Stable Graves' hyperthyroidism was defined as the absence of progression to ophthalmopathy over 18 months of follow-up. Hyperthyroidism patients were newly diagnosed, with disease duration under 2 months, and aged 18 to 65 years. The study excluded patients with uncontrolled infections, other autoimmune diseases, pregnancy or lactation. Clinical symptoms, serum thyroxine and TRAb, thyroid ultrasound, and orbital computed tomography formed the basis for the diagnoses. Ficoll-Paque density gradient centrifugation was used to isolate PBMCs from around 10 ml of fresh peripheral blood. Total RNA was extracted using Trizol reagent, and RNA quality was assessed on an Agilent 2100 Bioanalyzer. Concerning this clonotype itself: There is no known antigen for this receptor. Base quality data are lacking; no much larger clone is found one base away.

The TCR beta CDR3 regions were amplified from the RNA transcripts. For the first round of RT-PCR on the TCR CDR3, the HTBI primer set was used together with the Qiagen OneStep RT-PCR kit. Libraries were constructed in a second round of multiplex PCR, after which size selection and purification were performed. The libraries were sequenced on an Illumina HiSeq2000 using paired-end 100 bp reads. Per the original workflow: SOAPnuke was used to process the raw data, removing reads that contained adapters or uncalled bases, had a mean Phred below 15, or lacked an exact match to the constant primer or identifier. COPE v1.2.5 was used to merge the high-quality paired reads, and each unique nucleotide sequence was defined as a clonotype. MiTCR v1.1 was used to align the clonotypes against IMGT TRBV, TRBD and TRBJ reference segments. The analysis was restricted to V-J combinations with a frequency above 0.0001, which together covered about 99% of the repertoires. A TCS score was defined as the ratio of F50 (clonal expansion) to E x V (chaos), with BLOSUM62-based TCRdist applied between CDR3 peptides within each V-J. Welch's t-statistics and random forest reduced fewer than 600 V-J features to 13, which were used in a naive Bayes classifier (R e1071). TCRdb reworked the public reads: Q25 trimming with fastp, MiXCR clone assembly, productive beta chains retained. Records with the same CDR3 protein are collapsed into one entry carrying the most frequent genes and DNA. These V and J calls are TCRdb output, not the study's own analysis. The sample yields approximately 330,000 distinct CDR3 sequences; approximately 18% were counted once. Approximately 49% of the sample lies in the top ten.

From the cysteine up to the phenylalanine, the CDR3 has a length of 18 residues. Only the CDR3 part of the read is kept: 54 bases, read in frame from the first base. After removal of 2 bases from V and 1 base from J, the junction retains 7 bases not matched to a gene. Via the germline V gene, CDR1 is SGDLS and CDR2 YYNGEE. What the research found in general, with its limitations: Ophthalmopathy was separated from stable hyperthyroidism by a 13 V-J signature model, with 85% to 90% sensitivity and just over 81% specificity obtained in cross-validation and 80%/75% obtained in testing. Sample size was not statistically predetermined, and investigators were not blinded to group allocation. Blood samples also contained most of the expanded thyroid clonotypes (frequency above 0.001), which suggests that blood repertoires may reflect thyroid immune responses. During validation, the model predicted progression to ophthalmopathy a median of approximately 6 months ahead of onset, with almost 71% sensitivity and 72.22% specificity.

The clonotype was recovered from a woman in her forties or fifties with Graves' hyperthyroidism. What was sequenced was blood. This chain is built from TRBV9 and TRBJ2-3; 13 bases in the junction line up with TRBD2. The CDR3 here reads CASSVPRTSGSGTDTQYF. The bases read TGTGCCAGCAGCGTGCCCCGGACTAGCGGGAGTGGCACAGATACGCAGTATTTT.